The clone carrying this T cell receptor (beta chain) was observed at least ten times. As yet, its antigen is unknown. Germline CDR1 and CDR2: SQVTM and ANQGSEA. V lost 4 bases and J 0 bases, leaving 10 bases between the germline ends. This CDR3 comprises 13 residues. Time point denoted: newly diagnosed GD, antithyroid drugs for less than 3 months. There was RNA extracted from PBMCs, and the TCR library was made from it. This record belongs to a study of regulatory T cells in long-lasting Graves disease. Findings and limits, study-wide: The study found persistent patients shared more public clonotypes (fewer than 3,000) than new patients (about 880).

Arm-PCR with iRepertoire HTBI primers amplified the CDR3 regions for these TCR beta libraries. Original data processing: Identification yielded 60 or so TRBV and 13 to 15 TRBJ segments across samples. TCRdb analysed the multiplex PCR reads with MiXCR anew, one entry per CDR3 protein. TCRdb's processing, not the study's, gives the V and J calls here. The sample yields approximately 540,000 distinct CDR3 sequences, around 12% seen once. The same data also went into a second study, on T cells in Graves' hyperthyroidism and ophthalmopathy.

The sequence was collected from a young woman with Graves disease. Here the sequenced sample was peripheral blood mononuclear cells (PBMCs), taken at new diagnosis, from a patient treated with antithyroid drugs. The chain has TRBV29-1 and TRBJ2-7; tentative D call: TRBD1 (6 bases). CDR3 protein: CSVADRSSYEQYF. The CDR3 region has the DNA TGCAGCGTTGCGGACAGAAGCTCCTACGAGCAGTACTTC.